Listed below are T cell receptor beta chains from one sample, sequenced in a study of CD8 T cells in Susac syndrome. MiXCR, applied by TCRdb to the immunoSEQ multiplex PCR reads, yields one record per CDR3 protein. This table has about 150,000 distinct CDR3 sequences, approximately 93% appearing once. The sample comprised CD4+ T cells from PBMCs. These receptors came from a human donor with multiple sclerosis. Both conserved end residues are part of each CDR3. A D gene is named only where the DNA matches it firmly. Rows give clone size only sometimes, using once, few, many, or a class for an expanded clone.

TRBV12-3/TRBV12-4	NA	TRBJ2-1	NA	TGTGCCAGCACCTTGAACCAGGGAGACTACAATGAGCAGTTCTTC	CASTLNQGDYNEQFF
TRBV6-2/TRBV6-3	NA	TRBJ1-5	NA	TGTGCCAGCAGTTACTCGAGCAGCAATCAGCCCCAGCATTTT	CASSYSSSNQPQHF
TRBV5-1	NA	TRBJ1-1	NA	TGCGCCAGCAAGGTGGAATTAGAGGGCACTGAAGCTTTCTTT	CASKVELEGTEAFF
TRBV9	NA	TRBJ1-2	TRBD1	TGTGCCAGCAGCGTAGACGGACAGGGTGACTATGGCTACACCTTC	CASSVDGQGDYGYTF
TRBV15	NA	TRBJ2-3	NA	TGTGCCACCAGCAGTGTGGCGCTGTACACAGATACGCAGTATTTT	CATSSVALYTDTQYF
TRBV23-1	NA	TRBJ2-1	TRBD2	TGCGCCAGCAGTCAATTCGGTGAGACTAGCGGGAGGGCCGCGGACAATGAGCAGTTCTTC	CASSQFGETSGRAADNEQFF
TRBV7-3	NA	TRBJ2-6	TRBD1	TGTGCCAGCAGCGACCCGGTTGGACAGGCCTCTGGGGCCAACGTCCTGACTTTC	CASSDPVGQASGANVLTF
TRBV20-1	NA	TRBJ2-3	TRBD2	TGCAGTGCTAGAAGAATAGCGGGGGCCGATTCCGGGGATACGCAGTATTTT	CSARRIAGADSGDTQYF
TRBV18	NA	TRBJ1-3	NA	TGTGCCAGCTCACCACTTGACAACTCTGGAAACACCATATATTTT	CASSPLDNSGNTIYF
TRBV5-4	NA	TRBJ2-5	NA	TGTGCCAGCAGCTTGCGCGCATCGGCGAGAGAGACCCAGTACTTC	CASSLRASARETQYF
TRBV3-1	NA	TRBJ2-7	NA	TGTGCCAGCAGCCAAGCCCATTCAGGATTATACGAGCAGTACTTC	CASSQAHSGLYEQYF
TRBV11-2	NA	TRBJ1-6	NA	TGTGCCAGCAGCTTACAGCCTGGAAATTCACCCCTCCACTTT	CASSLQPGNSPLHF
TRBV2	NA	TRBJ2-7	NA	TGTGCCAGCAGTGAGAACTGGAGGGGCGAGCAGTACTTC	CASSENWRGEQYF
TRBV28	NA	TRBJ2-3	TRBD1	TGTGCCAGCAAAGGACAGGGGGCAGATACGCAGTATTTT	CASKGQGADTQYF
TRBV5-6	NA	TRBJ2-5	TRBD1	TGTGCCAGCAGCCCGGACAGGGGCCTTCAAGAGACCCAGTACTTC	CASSPDRGLQETQYF
TRBV5-6	NA	TRBJ2-7	NA	TGTGCCAGCAGTTCCCCCCCAGGCACCTACGAGCAGTACTTC	CASSSPPGTYEQYF
TRBV10-2	NA	TRBJ2-2	NA	TGCGCCAGCAGTGAGGGGAGTTGGTATGGGACCGGGGAGCTGTTTTTT	CASSEGSWYGTGELFF
TRBV20-1	NA	TRBJ1-2	NA	TGCAGTGCTAGAGATAATACAGGAATTAGCTACACCTTC	CSARDNTGISYTF
TRBV7-9	NA	TRBJ2-3	NA	TGTGCCAGCAGCCCGATCCCTAGAGCGGAGAACACAGATACGCAGTATTTT	CASSPIPRAENTDTQYF
TRBV24-1	NA	TRBJ2-5	NA	TGTGCCACCAGTGAAGGTCGAAGGGCTCAAGAGACCCAGTACTTC	CATSEGRRAQETQYF
TRBV28	NA	TRBJ2-4	NA	TGTGCCAGCACCCCGATTCTCAAACTAGCCAAAAACATTCAGTACTTC	CASTPILKLAKNIQYF
TRBV6-6	NA	TRBJ2-1	TRBD2	TGTGCCAGCAGACGAGAAGGACTAGCGAACTACAATGAGCAGTTCTTC	CASRREGLANYNEQFF
TRBV29-1	NA	TRBJ1-1	NA	TGCAGCGTTGAAGGGAAACTGTACACTGAAGCTTTCTTT	CSVEGKLYTEAFF
TRBV28	NA	TRBJ1-2	NA	TGTGCCAGCAGTTTAGATAACTATGGCTACACCTTC	CASSLDNYGYTF
TRBV10-3	NA	TRBJ2-5	NA	TGTGCCATCAGACCCAGCGGAGCCCAGGGAGAGACCCAGTACTTC	CAIRPSGAQGETQYF
TRBV5-1	NA	TRBJ1-5	NA	TGCGCCAGCAGCTCGGGGGGTTGGAATCAGCCCCAGCATTTT	CASSSGGWNQPQHF
TRBV9	NA	TRBJ1-3	NA	TGTGCCAGCAGCGGGGGGACACCCCGAAACACCATATATTTT	CASSGGTPRNTIYF
TRBV14	few	TRBJ2-1	NA	TGTGCCAGCAGCCAAGACAGGCAAGGCGAGCAGTTCTTC	CASSQDRQGEQFF
TRBV14	NA	TRBJ1-4	TRBD1	TGTGCCAGCAGCCAAGATCTGGACAGGGAAAGGAATGAAAAACTGTTTTTT	CASSQDLDRERNEKLFF
TRBV11-2	NA	TRBJ2-7	TRBD2	TGTGCCAGCAGCTTAGTGATTAGCGGGGCAGGAGAGCAGTACTTC	CASSLVISGAGEQYF
TRBV4-1	NA	TRBJ1-3	NA	TGCGCCAGCAGCCAAGATCCCGACCCCTCTGGAAACACCATATATTTT	CASSQDPDPSGNTIYF
TRBV28	NA	TRBJ2-3	TRBD2	TGTGCCAGCAGTTCAGATAAGGGACTAGCGAGATCCCCAGATACGCAGTATTTT	CASSSDKGLARSPDTQYF
TRBV19	NA	TRBJ1-5	NA	TGTGCCAGTAGGGACAGTAATCAGCCCCAGCATTTT	CASRDSNQPQHF
TRBV30	NA	TRBJ2-1	NA	TGTGCCGGGTCAAGCGAGGTTTACAATGAGCAGTTCTTC	CAGSSEVYNEQFF
TRBV10-3	NA	TRBJ2-2	TRBD2	TGTGCCATCAAACCGGGACTAGCGGGAGGTAGCGAGACCGGGGAGCTGTTTTTT	CAIKPGLAGGSETGELFF
TRBV5-6	NA	TRBJ2-1	TRBD1	TGTGCCAGCAGCCCGACAGGGCGCTCCTACAATGAGCAGTTCTTC	CASSPTGRSYNEQFF
TRBV29-1	NA	TRBJ1-2	TRBD1	TGCAGCGTTGGACAGGGGGCGCGGGATGGCTACACCTTC	CSVGQGARDGYTF
TRBV27	NA	TRBJ1-4	NA	TGTGCCAGCAGCCTCGGGACCTGGTCGGGAAAACTGTTTTTT	CASSLGTWSGKLFF
TRBV3-1	NA	TRBJ2-7	NA	TGTGCCAGCAGCCCGCTTGGAGGCTACGAGCAGTACTTC	CASSPLGGYEQYF
TRBV4-2	NA	TRBJ2-5	TRBD2	TGTGCCAGCAGCCAAGGCTGGGCTAGCGGGGTTCAAGAGACCCAGTACTTC	CASSQGWASGVQETQYF
TRBV5-1	NA	TRBJ2-7	NA	TGCGCCAGCAGCCCGGTCCTAAGCTCCTACGAGCAGTACTTC	CASSPVLSSYEQYF
TRBV4-1	NA	TRBJ1-5	TRBD1	TGCGCCAGCAGCCAATCCACTCCGGGACAGGGGCTTAATCAGCCCCAGCATTTT	CASSQSTPGQGLNQPQHF
TRBV3-1	NA	TRBJ2-7	TRBD2	TGTGCCAGCAGCCAAGCGGGCGGGAGTCTCAACGAGCAGTACTTC	CASSQAGGSLNEQYF
TRBV20-1	NA	TRBJ2-7	NA	TGCAGTGCCCGTGTGTTTGGCGGCAAGCTGAGCGAGCAGTACTTC	CSARVFGGKLSEQYF
TRBV28	NA	TRBJ2-2	NA	TGTGCCAGCCTAAGATCCGGGGAGCTGTTTTTT	CASLRSGELFF
TRBV5-1	NA	TRBJ2-1	NA	TGCGCCAGCAGCACAGGACCAGGTGATGGCTATGAGCAGTTCTTC	CASSTGPGDGYEQFF
TRBV6-5	NA	TRBJ1-1	NA	TGTGCCAGTTTTGGCACAGAGAACACTGAAGCTTTCTTT	CASFGTENTEAFF